The rows below give T cell receptor beta chains drawn from one sample of a study of PD-1 blockade in classical Hodgkin lymphoma. The method was immunoSEQ multiplex PCR; TCRdb's version includes in-frame clones alone and lacks a portion of them. The sample records just under 45,000 clones, less than 75% being singletons. Sample: peripheral blood mononuclear cells (PBMCs), taken before the fourth cycle of nivolumab. Receptor source: a human donor with classical Hodgkin lymphoma. Each CDR3 is given with its conserved first and last residue. D genes are given only for firm matches. Clone size is shown for a subset of rows, as once, few, many or a class of expanded clone.

d_gene,v_gene,abundance,j_gene,CDR3nt,CDR3aa
TRBD2,TRBV5-4,.,TRBJ2-1,TGTGCCAGCAGCTTGGGACTAGCGGGAGGGTACGATGAGCAGTTCTTC,CASSLGLAGGYDEQFF
.,TRBV30,.,TRBJ1-4,TGTGCCTGGAGTGTACCGGCACCCTCGGGGGAAAAACTGTTTTTT,CAWSVPAPSGEKLFF
TRBD1,TRBV30,.,TRBJ1-2,TGTGCCTGGAGTGAACCGGGACAGGGGGCACGGGGCTACACCTTC,CAWSEPGQGARGYTF
.,TRBV6-5,once,TRBJ1-5,TGTGCCAGCAGTTACGGGTATAGCAATCAGCCCCAGCATTTT,CASSYGYSNQPQHF
.,TRBV14,.,TRBJ2-3,TGTGCCAGCAGCCAAGCAGGGTTTAGCACAGATACGCAGTATTTT,CASSQAGFSTDTQYF
TRBD1,TRBV5-1,.,TRBJ1-5,TGCGCCAGCAGCTTGGGGACAGGGCAAAATCAGCCCCAGCATTTT,CASSLGTGQNQPQHF
TRBD2,TRBV27,.,TRBJ2-1,TGTGCCAGCAGGTCCGGGACTAGCGGGAGTATGGCCCCAAGTGAGCAGTTCTTC,CASRSGTSGSMAPSEQFF
.,TRBV5-1,once,TRBJ1-1,TGCGCCAGCAGAAAGGAATCGATCATGAACACTGAAGCTTTCTTT,CASRKESIMNTEAFF
.,TRBV7-2,.,TRBJ1-1,TGTGCCAGCAGCTTAGAGATTGGGAACACTGAAGCTTTCTTT,CASSLEIGNTEAFF
.,TRBV7-9,once,TRBJ1-5,TGTGCCAGCAGCCCCGAAGGGAGCCCGCCCCAGCATTTT,CASSPEGSPPQHF
.,TRBV19,few,TRBJ1-2,TGTGCCAGTAGCCTTTCGATACAATCAGGGGCTAACTATGGCTACACCTTC,CASSLSIQSGANYGYTF
.,TRBV12-2,.,TRBJ1-3,TGTGCAAGTCGCTTAGCGGGTCATTGGGACAGCGAGCTTTTGCCAGGAAACACCATATATTTT,CASRLAGHWDSELLPGNTIYF
TRBD2,TRBV4-3,.,TRBJ2-1,TGCGCCAGCAGCAGACTAGCGGGGGACTACAATGAGCAGTTCTTC,CASSRLAGDYNEQFF
.,TRBV4-3,.,TRBJ1-4,TGCGCCAGCAGCCAAGTCGCCAATGAAAAACTGTTTTTT,CASSQVANEKLFF
.,TRBV7-9,.,TRBJ1-1,TGTGCCAGCAGCTCGGTCGGGGATAACACTGAAGCTTTCTTT,CASSSVGDNTEAFF
TRBD1,TRBV30,.,TRBJ1-1,TGTGCCTGGAGGGCAGGGGGTGGGGTCACTGAAGCTTTCTTT,CAWRAGGGVTEAFF
.,TRBV7-2,.,TRBJ2-1,TGTGCCAGCAGCTTAGCGGCGGGATACAATGAGCAGTTCTTC,CASSLAAGYNEQFF
.,TRBV19,.,TRBJ2-6,TGTGCCAGTAGGCAGGGCCCCGGGGCCAACGTCCTGACTTTC,CASRQGPGANVLTF
TRBD1,TRBV7-2,.,TRBJ2-5,TGTGCCAGCAGCTTAGGGACAGGGGGCGTATTGCAAGAGACCCAGTACTTC,CASSLGTGGVLQETQYF
TRBD2,TRBV7-6,.,TRBJ2-7,TGTGCCAGCAGCTCGCGACTAGCGGGCACATCTGGGGTGTACTTC,CASSSRLAGTSGVYF
.,TRBV7-9,.,TRBJ1-1,TGTGCCAGCAGCTTAGAACAGACAGTCCAGGGCACTGAAGCTTTCTTT,CASSLEQTVQGTEAFF
.,TRBV5-6,.,TRBJ2-7,TGTGCCAGCAGCTTGGCCAAAGGGGTTCAGTACTTC,CASSLAKGVQYF
TRBD1,TRBV30,.,TRBJ2-7,TGTGCTGCGACAGGGCACTACGAGCAGTACTTC,CAATGHYEQYF
.,TRBV7-3,.,TRBJ2-2,TGTGCCAGCAGCTCCGCCCCGGAGGTTGCGAGCACCGGGGAGCTGTTTTTT,CASSSAPEVASTGELFF
.,TRBV5-6,.,TRBJ2-7,TGTGCCAGCAACCTTAAACAGGTAGTTTCCTACGAGCAGTACTTC,CASNLKQVVSYEQYF
.,TRBV11-2,few,TRBJ2-7,TGTGCCAGCAGCTTAGAGCTGGGTCCCTACGAGCAGTACTTC,CASSLELGPYEQYF
TRBD2,TRBV28,.,TRBJ2-2,TGTGCCAGCAGTTTAAGAAGGGATAGCGGGGGGGCCAACGGGGAGCTGTTTTTT,CASSLRRDSGGANGELFF
TRBD2,TRBV5-1,.,TRBJ2-1,TGCGCCAGCAGCCTAGGCGGGACTACCGACCTCAAAACGCAGTTCTTC,CASSLGGTTDLKTQFF
TRBD2,TRBV4-1,.,TRBJ2-1,TGCGCCAGCAGTCAACTAGCGGGAGGGAGAATTAAAAGCTCCTACAATGAGCAGTTCTTC,CASSQLAGGRIKSSYNEQFF
TRBD2,TRBV19,many,TRBJ2-1,TGTGCCAGTAGTCCGGCTAGCGGGTTCAACAATGAGCAGTTCTTC,CASSPASGFNNEQFF
.,TRBV19,few,TRBJ2-6,TGTGCCAGTAGTATAGGAGCCTCTGGGGCCAACGTCCTGACTTTC,CASSIGASGANVLTF
.,TRBV9,.,TRBJ1-1,TGTGCCAGCAGCGTAGTCGGGACATCTGACACTGAAGCTTTCTTT,CASSVVGTSDTEAFF
TRBD1,TRBV5-1,.,TRBJ2-3,TGCGCCAGCAGCAGGGGGCGAGCCGGGTCGAAGTGGCAGTATTTT,CASSRGRAGSKWQYF
TRBD2,TRBV5-6,few,TRBJ2-1,TGTGCCAGCAGCTTGTACGTTGGGACTAGCGCCAATGAGCAGTTCTTC,CASSLYVGTSANEQFF
.,TRBV9,.,TRBJ1-6,TGTGCCAGCAGCAATCAAGGGGATTCCTCACCCCTCCACTTT,CASSNQGDSSPLHF
TRBD2,TRBV9,.,TRBJ2-1,TGTGCCAGCAGCCGGGCTAGCGGGGGGAATAGCTATGTGTCCTACAATGAGCAGTTCTTC,CASSRASGGNSYVSYNEQFF
.,TRBV6-5,many,TRBJ1-2,TGTGCCAGCAGCCGGCAGGGAGGAGGCTACACCTTC,CASSRQGGGYTF
.,TRBV6-1,few,TRBJ2-2,TGTGCCAGCACCCCCGGGGATGCGAACACCGGGGAGCTGTTTTTT,CASTPGDANTGELFF
.,TRBV30,few,TRBJ2-7,TGTGCCTGGGCCGACAGCCCTGGCTCCTACGAGCAGTACTTC,CAWADSPGSYEQYF
.,TRBV6-5,.,TRBJ2-7,TGTGCCAGCAGTTACTCGGGAGCAGGGACCCACGAGCAGTACTTC,CASSYSGAGTHEQYF
TRBD1,TRBV5-1,medium-sized,TRBJ1-6,TGCGCCAGCAGCTCGGGACAGGGGAGCTCCTATAATTCACCCCTCCACTTT,CASSSGQGSSYNSPLHF
.,TRBV6-6,.,TRBJ1-2,TGTGCCAGCAGTCCCCCCGGGGGTAGGAATGGCTACACCTTC,CASSPPGGRNGYTF
.,TRBV11-3,.,TRBJ2-3,TGTGCCAGCAGCTTGTCACAGCTCACAGATACGCAGTATTTT,CASSLSQLTDTQYF
.,TRBV5-6,.,TRBJ2-2,TGTGCCAGCAGCTTGATTGGGGGGAACACCGGGGAGCTGTTTTTT,CASSLIGGNTGELFF
TRBD2,TRBV5-1,.,TRBJ2-7,TGCGCCAGCAGCTCTACTAGCGGGAAAATAAGCGAGCAGTACTTC,CASSSTSGKISEQYF
.,TRBV19,.,TRBJ1-2,TGTGCCAGTAGTATGGCCCTGGGGACGGGGCTGGACTATGGCTACACCTTC,CASSMALGTGLDYGYTF
.,TRBV7-9,.,TRBJ2-7,TGTGCCAGCAGCCACTTTCCGGAAGGCTCCTACGAGCAGTACTTC,CASSHFPEGSYEQYF
TRBD2,TRBV11-3,.,TRBJ2-1,TGTGCCAGCAGTTCTTCCGGAACTAGCGGGAGGAAGCAGTTCTTC,CASSSSGTSGRKQFF
.,TRBV11-2,.,TRBJ1-1,TGTGCCAGCAGCCGTATAATGAACACTGAAGCTTTCTTT,CASSRIMNTEAFF
TRBD1,TRBV9,.,TRBJ1-3,TGTGCCAGCAGCGGAAGACAGGGGTCCTCTGGAAACACCATATATTTT,CASSGRQGSSGNTIYF
.,TRBV5-1,.,TRBJ1-1,TGCGCCAGCAGATCTGACAGGTCCGCCGGAGCTTTCTTT,CASRSDRSAGAFF
TRBD2,TRBV4-1,few,TRBJ2-1,TGCGCCAGCAGCCAAGATCCGACACGAGGCGGGAGGGCCCGCAATGAGCAGTTCTTC,CASSQDPTRGGRARNEQFF
TRBD1,TRBV19,.,TRBJ1-4,TGTGCCAGTACAGGACAGGGTCGAGAAAAACTGTTTTTT,CASTGQGREKLFF
TRBD1,TRBV18,.,TRBJ2-1,TGTGCCAGCTCACCTCCCCGGGACAGATCCTACAATGAGCAGTTCTTC,CASSPPRDRSYNEQFF
.,TRBV4-1,.,TRBJ1-5,TGCGCCAGCAGCCAAAATACGGCGGGGATAGATGATCAGCCCCAGCATTTT,CASSQNTAGIDDQPQHF